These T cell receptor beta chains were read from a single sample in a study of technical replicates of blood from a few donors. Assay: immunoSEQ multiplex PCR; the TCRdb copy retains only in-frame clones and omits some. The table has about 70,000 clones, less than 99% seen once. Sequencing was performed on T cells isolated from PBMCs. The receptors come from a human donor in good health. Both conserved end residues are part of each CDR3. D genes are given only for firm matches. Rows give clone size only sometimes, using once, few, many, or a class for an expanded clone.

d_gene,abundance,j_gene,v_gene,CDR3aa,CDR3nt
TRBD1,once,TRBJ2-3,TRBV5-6,CASSLGQGAVDTQYF,TGTGCCAGCAGCTTGGGACAGGGGGCAGTTGATACGCAGTATTTT
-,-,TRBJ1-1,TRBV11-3,CASSLLRDTEAFF,TGTGCCAGCAGCTTGTTGAGGGACACTGAAGCTTTCTTT
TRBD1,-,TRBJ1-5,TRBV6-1,CASSEPGQVSNQPQHF,TGTGCCAGCAGCGAACCGGGACAGGTATCCAATCAGCCCCAGCATTTT
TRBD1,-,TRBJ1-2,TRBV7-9,CASSSILQGAHGYTF,TGTGCCAGCAGTTCTATACTACAGGGGGCGCATGGCTACACCTTC
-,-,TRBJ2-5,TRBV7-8,CASSLARGETQYF,TGTGCCAGCAGCTTAGCGCGGGGAGAGACCCAGTACTTC
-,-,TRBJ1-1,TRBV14,CASSQDQPQNTEAFF,TGTGCCAGCAGCCAAGATCAACCACAGAACACTGAAGCTTTCTTT
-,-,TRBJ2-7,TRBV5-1,CASSLSPSGSYEQYF,TGCGCCAGCAGCTTGAGTCCCAGCGGATCCTACGAGCAGTACTTC
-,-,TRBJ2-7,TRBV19,CASRGTGSPNTSKYF,TGTGCCAGTAGGGGAACAGGTAGCCCTAATACGAGCAAGTACTTC
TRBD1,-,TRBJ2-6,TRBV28,CASSTPRDRDSGANVLTF,TGTGCCAGCAGCACCCCCCGGGACAGGGATTCTGGGGCCAACGTCCTGACTTTC
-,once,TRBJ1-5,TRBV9,CASSVGGAVNQPQHF,TGTGCCAGCAGCGTAGGGGGAGCAGTCAATCAGCCCCAGCATTTT
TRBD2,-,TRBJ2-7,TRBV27,CASSLSGGAGGLVEQYF,TGTGCCAGCAGTTTATCTGGGGGGGCGGGAGGCCTCGTGGAGCAGTACTTC
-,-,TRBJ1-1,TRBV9,CASSVGGENTEAFF,TGTGCCAGCAGCGTAGGAGGTGAGAACACTGAAGCTTTCTTT
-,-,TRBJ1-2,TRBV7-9,CASSLGENSGYTF,TGTGCCAGCAGCTTAGGGGAGAACTCTGGCTACACCTTC
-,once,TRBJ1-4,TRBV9,CASSVEGGRQKLFF,TGTGCCAGCAGCGTAGAGGGGGGGAGGCAAAAACTGTTTTTT
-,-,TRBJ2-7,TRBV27,CASSASSYEQYF,TGTGCCAGCAGTGCCAGCTCCTACGAGCAGTACTTC
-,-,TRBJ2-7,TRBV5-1,CASSFRLSYEQYF,TGCGCCAGCAGCTTCAGGCTTTCCTACGAGCAGTACTTC
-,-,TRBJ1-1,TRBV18,CASSPRGTLSVDGAFF,TGTGCCAGCTCACCCAGGGGCACTTTGAGTGTGGACGGAGCTTTCTTT
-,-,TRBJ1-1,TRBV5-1,CASRNLRDLLDLNTEAFF,TGCGCCAGCAGAAATCTTCGGGATCTCCTGGACTTAAACACTGAAGCTTTCTTT
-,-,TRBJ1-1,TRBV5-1,CASNEGVENTEAFF,TGCGCCAGCAACGAGGGGGTGGAAAACACTGAAGCTTTCTTT
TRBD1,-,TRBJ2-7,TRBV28,CASSLSQGNKQYF,TGTGCCAGCAGTTTATCACAGGGGAATAAGCAGTACTTC
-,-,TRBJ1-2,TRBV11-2,CASSPLKQPHNYGYTF,TGTGCCAGCAGTCCCTTGAAACAGCCGCATAACTATGGCTACACCTTC
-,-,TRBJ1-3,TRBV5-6,CASSLLTGNSGNTIYF,TGTGCCAGCAGCTTGCTAACAGGAAACTCTGGAAACACCATATATTTT
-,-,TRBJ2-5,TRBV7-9,CASSPQVYETQYF,TGTGCCAGCAGCCCGCAAGTCTACGAGACCCAGTACTTC
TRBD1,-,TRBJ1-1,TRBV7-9,CASSGGQVDFF,TGTGCCAGCAGCGGGGGACAGGTTGATTTCTTT
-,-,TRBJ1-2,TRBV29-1,CSVGSYTF,TGCAGCGTTGGTAGCTACACCTTC
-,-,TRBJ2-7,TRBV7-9,CASSLVSYDEQYF,TGTGCCAGCAGCTTAGTTAGTTACGACGAGCAGTACTTC
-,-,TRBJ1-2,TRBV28,CASIGVGGYTF,TGTGCCAGCATTGGAGTCGGGGGCTACACCTTC